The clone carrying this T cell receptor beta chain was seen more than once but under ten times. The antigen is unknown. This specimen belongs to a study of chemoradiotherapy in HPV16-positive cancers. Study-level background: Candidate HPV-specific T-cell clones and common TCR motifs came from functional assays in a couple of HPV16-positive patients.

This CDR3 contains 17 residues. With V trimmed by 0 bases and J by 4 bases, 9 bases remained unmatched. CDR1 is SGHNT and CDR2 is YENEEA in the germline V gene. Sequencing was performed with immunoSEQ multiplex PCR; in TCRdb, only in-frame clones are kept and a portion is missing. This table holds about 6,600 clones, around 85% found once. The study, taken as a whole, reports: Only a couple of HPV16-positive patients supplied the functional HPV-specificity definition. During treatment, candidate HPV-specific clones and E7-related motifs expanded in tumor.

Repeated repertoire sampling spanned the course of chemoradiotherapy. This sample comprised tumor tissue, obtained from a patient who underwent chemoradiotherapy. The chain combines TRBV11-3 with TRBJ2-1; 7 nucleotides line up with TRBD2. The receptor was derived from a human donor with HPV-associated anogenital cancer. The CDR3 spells CASSLDLRGNIYNEQFF. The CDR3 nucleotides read TGTGCCAGCAGCTTAGATTTGCGGGGGAACATATACAATGAGCAGTTCTTC.